The entry that follows covers one TCR beta chain sequence. Combining a sample-barcoded 5' primer with a J-beta primer mix, a second PCR ran for roughly 6 to 12 cycles. TCRdb recomputed calls from the 5' RACE reads with MiXCR, one row per CDR3 protein. This table has about 2 million distinct CDR3 sequences, 49% appearing once. This entry belongs to a study of blood T cells in healthy people across ages. Germline V lookup: CDR1 LGHNA, CDR2 YNFKEQ. This CDR3 is built from 14 residues. V lost 5 bases, J lost 4 bases, and 12 bases lay in between. This chain joins TRBV4-2 and TRBJ1-5, with D maybe TRBD1 (5 bases). This TCR derives from a woman aged 40 to 50 in good health. The sequencing input was blood. CDR3 DNA: TGTGCCAGCAGCGAACCGGGACCGAATCAGCCCCAGCATTTT. This codes for CASSEPGPNQPQHF.